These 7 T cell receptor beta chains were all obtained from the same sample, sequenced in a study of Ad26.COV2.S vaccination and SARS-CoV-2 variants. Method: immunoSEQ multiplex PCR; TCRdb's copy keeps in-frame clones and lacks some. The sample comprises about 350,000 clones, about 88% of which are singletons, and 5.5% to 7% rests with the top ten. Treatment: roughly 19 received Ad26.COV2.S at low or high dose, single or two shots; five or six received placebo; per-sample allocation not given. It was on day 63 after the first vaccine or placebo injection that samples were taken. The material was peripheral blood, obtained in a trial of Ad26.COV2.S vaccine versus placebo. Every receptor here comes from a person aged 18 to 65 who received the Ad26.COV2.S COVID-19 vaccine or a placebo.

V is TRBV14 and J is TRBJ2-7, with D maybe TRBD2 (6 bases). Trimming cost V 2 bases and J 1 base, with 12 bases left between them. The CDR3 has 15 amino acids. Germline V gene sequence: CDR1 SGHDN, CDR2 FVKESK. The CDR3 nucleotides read TGTGCCAGCAGCCAACATAAGCGGGTGTCCTACGAGCAGTACTTC. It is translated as CASSQHKRVSYEQYF.

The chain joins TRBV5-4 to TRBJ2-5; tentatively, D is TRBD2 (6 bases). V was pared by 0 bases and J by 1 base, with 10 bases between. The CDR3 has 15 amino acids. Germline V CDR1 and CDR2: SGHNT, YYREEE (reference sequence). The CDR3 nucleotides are TGTGCCAGCAGCTTGGGGGGGGAGTCCCAAGAGACCCAGTACTTC. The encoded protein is CASSLGGESQETQYF.

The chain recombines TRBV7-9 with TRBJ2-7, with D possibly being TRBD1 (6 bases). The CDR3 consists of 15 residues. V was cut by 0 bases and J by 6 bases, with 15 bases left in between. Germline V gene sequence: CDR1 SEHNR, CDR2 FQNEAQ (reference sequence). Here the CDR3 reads CASSLAPQGRREQYF. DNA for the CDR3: TGTGCCAGCAGCTTAGCCCCACAGGGAAGGCGCGAGCAGTACTTC.

In DNA, the CDR3 is TGTGCCAGCAGTGAAGTTTCCGGAAACTATGGCTACACCTTC. It translates to CASSEVSGNYGYTF. The chain recombines TRBV6-1 with TRBJ1-2; the D is unclear. Germline lookup yields CDR1 MNHNS and CDR2 SASEGT. V lost 1 base, J lost 2 bases, and 8 bases lay in between. The CDR3 runs 14 residues.

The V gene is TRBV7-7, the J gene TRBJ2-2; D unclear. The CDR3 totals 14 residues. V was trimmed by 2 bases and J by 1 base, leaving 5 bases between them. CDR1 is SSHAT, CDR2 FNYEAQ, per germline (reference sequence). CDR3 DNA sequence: TGTGCCAGCAGCTTAAGTAGGAACACCGGGGAGCTGTTTTTT. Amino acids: CASSLSRNTGELFF.

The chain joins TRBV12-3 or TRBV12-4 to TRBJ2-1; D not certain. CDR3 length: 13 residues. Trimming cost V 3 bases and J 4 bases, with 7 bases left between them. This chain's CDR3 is CASSFPSYNEQFF. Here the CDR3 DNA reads TGTGCCAGCAGTTTCCCCTCTTACAATGAGCAGTTCTTC.

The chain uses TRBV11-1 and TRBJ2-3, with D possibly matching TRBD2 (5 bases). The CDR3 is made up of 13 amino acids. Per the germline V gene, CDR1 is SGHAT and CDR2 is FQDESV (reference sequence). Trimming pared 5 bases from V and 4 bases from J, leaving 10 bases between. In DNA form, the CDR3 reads TGTGCCAGCAGCACACGGGGTTCAGATACGCAGTATTTT. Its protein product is CASSTRGSDTQYF.